This TCR beta chain derives from a study of cytomegalovirus exposure and HLA in healthy donors. The germline gives CDR1 SGHNT, CDR2 YENEEA. The CDR3 sequence is 16 residues long. The V gene end was trimmed by 4 bases and the J gene end by 4 bases; junction bases not matched to a gene: 7. In the PCR, 60 Vbeta and 13 Jbeta primers were used. Some clones are missing from TCRdb's copy, which holds only in-frame ones; the method was immunoSEQ multiplex PCR. The profile shows about 150,000 clones, about three quarters of them singletons. Healthy bone marrow donors made up the donors. Turning to this clone: What it binds is not known.

Study-level points and caveats: In a later analysis, several top co-occurrence clusters appeared linked to parvovirus B19, influenza, CMV and Epstein-Barr virus.

Sequences were obtained from PBMCs. The receptor comes from a woman aged 30 to 39 in good health and CMV-seropositive. The V gene is TRBV11-3, the J gene TRBJ1-2; 12 positions match TRBD1. The CDR3 nucleotides read TGTGCCAGCAGCTCCCGCGGGACAGGGGGCGTCTATGGCTACACCTTC. The encoded protein is CASSSRGTGGVYGYTF.